This paragraph covers one T cell receptor beta chain sequence. Here immunoSEQ multiplex PCR was the method, and the copy in TCRdb shows in-frame clones only, minus some. The table has approximately 310,000 clones, around 90% seen once; the top ten hold approximately 5%. The entry originates in a study of blood T cell repertoires in COVID-19. The length of the CDR3 is 13 residues. The V end lost 1 base, the J end lost 13 bases, and 14 bases lay between the germline ends. Germline CDR1 is SNHLY and CDR2 is FYNNEI. This rearrangement joins TRBV2 to TRBJ2-1, with D possibly TRBD2 on 5 matching bases. This TCR came from a man in his fifties or sixties who had recovered from COVID-19. Sequenced input: PBMCs or T cells enriched from blood (not recorded which). Here the CDR3 reads CASSEDMRVYQFF. CDR3 DNA: TGTGCCAGCAGTGAAGATATGAGGGTCTACCAGTTCTTC.